One and the same sample provided the 6 T cell receptor beta chains below, sequenced in a study of early T cells in non-severe SARS-CoV-2 infection. TCRdb called the 5' RACE reads again in MiXCR, with one record for every CDR3 protein. Here the sample spans some 16,000 distinct CDR3 sequences, about 5.5% being singletons. Sequenced material: whole blood. These receptors were obtained from an adult who was a healthcare worker with PCR-confirmed SARS-CoV-2 infection or an uninfected control (not recorded which).

This clonotype appeared many times. The genes are TRBV5-1 and TRBJ2-1, with D perhaps TRBD1 or TRBD2 (5 bases each). In germline, CDR1 is SGHRS, CDR2 YFSETQ. This CDR3 spans 14 amino acids. V gave up 3 bases and J gave up 3 bases, with 10 bases separating them. CDR3 bases: TGCGCCAGCAGCTCAGGGACGGGCTACAATGAGCAGTTCTTC. Encoded protein: CASSSGTGYNEQFF.

The chain carries TRBV29-1 and TRBJ2-2, with 8 bases fitting TRBD1. CDR3 size: 14 residues. The germline gives CDR1 SQVTM, CDR2 ANQGSEA. Unmatched junction bases numbered 5, after V lost 4 bases and J lost 4 bases. CDR3 bases: TGCAGCGTTGGGACAGGGTTTTCCACCGGGGAGCTGTTTTTT. Protein product: CSVGTGFSTGELFF.

This clonotype was detected ten times or more. The gene calls are TRBV7-9 and TRBJ2-1; 7 bases line up with TRBD2. CDR3 length: 14 residues. Trimming took 1 base from V and 4 from J; bases not matched to a gene: 1. The germline CDR1 and CDR2 sequences are SEHNR and FQNEAQ (reference sequence). Here the CDR3 reads CASSLVGGYNEQFF. The CDR3 bases are TGTGCCAGCAGCTTAGTGGGAGGGTACAATGAGCAGTTCTTC.

Within the sample, this clonotype is medium-sized. The chain recombines TRBV13 with TRBJ2-3; tentative D call: TRBD2 (5 bases). Germline V gives CDR1 PRHDT, CDR2 FYEKMQ (reference sequence). Between the trimmed V and J ends, which lost 5 bases and 0 bases, there was a span of 9 bases. The CDR3 extends over 14 amino acids. Here the CDR3 DNA reads TGTGCCAGCAGCCCAGAGGGTAGCACAGATACGCAGTATTTT. It is translated as CASSPEGSTDTQYF.

This clonotype is deemed medium-sized. The V call is TRBV20-1, the J call TRBJ2-2; 10 nucleotides align to TRBD2. The CDR3 loop spans 15 amino acids. V lost 1 base to trimming and J lost 7 bases; unmatched junction nucleotides: 6. Per the germline V gene, CDR1 is DFQATT and CDR2 is SNEGSKA (reference sequence). CDR3 in DNA: TGCAGTGCTAGAGCATCTAGCGGGAGAAGCGGGGAGCTGTTTTTT. Amino acid sequence: CSARASSGRSGELFF.

By proportion, this clonotype is medium-sized (0.01 to 0.1%). This chain connects TRBV20-1 to TRBJ2-7, with 13 bases lining up with TRBD2. Germline trimming cut 0 bases from V and 3 bases from J; bases unmatched to any gene: 5. The germline V gene encodes CDR1 DFQATT and CDR2 SNEGSKA (reference sequence). The CDR3 runs to 16 residues. The CDR3 nucleotides are TGCAGTGCTAGAGATCGACTAGCGGGAGGTCGCTACGAGCAGTACTTC. Its translation is CSARDRLAGGRYEQYF.